Listed below are T cell receptor beta chains from one sample, sequenced in a study of cytomegalovirus exposure and HLA in healthy donors. The assay was immunoSEQ multiplex PCR, and TCRdb's table has in-frame clones only and misses some. The table includes 150,000 or so clones, more than 60% detected once. Sequencing input: PBMCs. These receptors were collected from a woman aged 50 to 65 in good health and CMV-seropositive. The CDR3 runs from the conserved cysteine through the conserved F or W. The D gene is left open where the match is weak.

v_call	d_call	cdr3_length	j_call	cdr3_nt	cdr3_aa
TRBV5-1	.	14	TRBJ1-1	TGCGCCAGCAGCTCACAAACAGGGAACACTGAAGCTTTCTTT	CASSSQTGNTEAFF
TRBV28	TRBD1	14	TRBJ2-7	TGTGCCAGCAGTCCTCGGACAGGGGGCTACGAGCAGTACTTC	CASSPRTGGYEQYF
TRBV5-1	TRBD1	14	TRBJ2-2	TGCGCCAGCAGCGACCCAGGGGGCACCGGGGAGCTGTTTTTT	CASSDPGGTGELFF
TRBV9	.	16	TRBJ2-5	TGTGCCAGCAGCGTAGCTACCGGGAGAAGCGGCGAGACCCAGTACTTC	CASSVATGRSGETQYF
TRBV30	.	15	TRBJ1-5	TGTGCCTGGAGCGGCCCGGGGTTGGGCAGTCAGCCCCAGCATTTT	CAWSGPGLGSQPQHF
TRBV28	.	14	TRBJ2-2	TGTGCCACCCTCAGGCCCTCGAACACCGGGGAGCTGTTTTTT	CATLRPSNTGELFF
TRBV13	TRBD1	15	TRBJ2-5	TGTGCCAGCAGCTTATCGGCAGGGGGTCAAGAGACCCAGTACTTC	CASSLSAGGQETQYF
TRBV2	.	11	TRBJ2-7	TGTGCCAGCAGTCTAACCTACGAGCAGTACTTC	CASSLTYEQYF
TRBV4-3	.	14	TRBJ1-2	TGCGCCAGCAGCCAAGAAAACAGTTTCGATGGCTACACCTTC	CASSQENSFDGYTF
TRBV28	TRBD2	15	TRBJ2-5	TGTGCCAGCAGTTTCGGCGGGGGGGGTAGCGGGGCCCAGTACTTC	CASSFGGGGSGAQYF
TRBV6-6	TRBD1	13	TRBJ1-6	TGTGCCAGCAGCGGGACAGGGATTTCACCCCTCCACTTT	CASSGTGISPLHF
TRBV2	.	15	TRBJ1-3	TGTGCCAGCAGTGGAGGGGGGGATTCTGGAAACACCATATATTTT	CASSGGGDSGNTIYF
TRBV5-5	.	15	TRBJ1-5	TGTGCCAGCAGCCGGGAGACTTTTAGCAATCAGCCCCAGCATTTT	CASSRETFSNQPQHF
TRBV5-1	.	15	TRBJ1-1	TGCGCCAGCACGGGATTGGGCGGTATGAACACTGAAGCTTTCTTT	CASTGLGGMNTEAFF
TRBV11-3	.	14	TRBJ2-7	TGTGCCAGCAGCTGGGGGGGCGGCTCCTACGAGCAGTACTTC	CASSWGGGSYEQYF